The 19 T cell receptor beta chains reported below all come from one sample, sequenced in a study of blood T cells in healthy people across ages. The authors ran a second PCR of 7 to 11 cycles using a sample-barcoded 5' primer and a J-beta primer mix. MiXCR, applied by TCRdb to the 5' RACE reads, yields one record per CDR3 protein. Of more than 900,000 distinct CDR3 sequences in the sample, about 23% were seen once. The data also belong to a second study, concerning T cells of mothers and their children.

The sequencing sample was made of blood. Receptors originate from a girl aged 2 to 9 in good health.

This sequence joins TRBV7-2 and TRBJ2-7; 9 positions agree with TRBD1. Per the germline V gene, CDR1 is SGHTA and CDR2 is FQGNSA. The trim removed 3 bases at V and 2 bases at J, leaving 14 bases unmatched. This CDR3 region has 18 residues. CDR3 sequence reads: CASSFVVWRQGDTYEQYF. The CDR3, as DNA: TGTGCCAGCAGCTTCGTGGTATGGCGACAGGGGGACACCTACGAGCAGTACTTC.

In its sample, this clonotype was seen a few times. The chain links TRBV11-3 to TRBJ2-5; TRBD2 matches at 10 bases. The tail of the sequence fits TRBJ2-1 better, so the J call may be wrong. The CDR3 extends over 13 amino acids. Germline CDR1 reads SGHNT; CDR2 reads YENEEA. The CDR3: CASSSGTSDEQFF. For the CDR3, the DNA is TGTGCCAGCAGCTCGGGGACTAGCGATGAGCAGTTCTTC.

This clonotype was counted a few times. The DNA for the CDR3 is TGTGCCTGCGGTGATGGCAGGAGTAGAAACACCGGGGAGCTGTTTTTT. Its translation: CACGDGRSRNTGELFF. V and J are TRBV27 and TRBJ2-2; D unclear. Germline V gene lookup returns CDR1 MNHEY and CDR2 SMNVEV (reference sequence). CDR3 length: 16 amino acids. V dropped 11 bases and J dropped 2 bases, with 21 bases sitting between them.

This clonotype was counted a single time. The chain joins TRBV12-3 or TRBV12-4 to TRBJ2-5; possibly TRBD2 for D (5 bases). CDR3 length: 14 amino acids. The ends were cut back, 5 bases at V and 1 base at J, with 11 bases in the middle. As DNA, the CDR3 is TGTGCCAGCAGTCAACCGGGGATCCAAGAGACCCAGTACTTC. This codes for CASSQPGIQETQYF.

The chain couples TRBV11-2 to TRBJ2-5; no firm D call. The J call may not be correct, given that the DNA end is closer to TRBJ2-1. The CDR3 loop spans 12 amino acids. Germline CDR1 reads SGHAT; CDR2 reads FQNNGV. The CDR3 sequence is CASSPSISEQFF. CDR3 DNA sequence: TGTGCCAGCAGCCCTTCAATAAGTGAGCAGTTCTTC.

The rearrangement uses TRBV10-3 and TRBJ2-1; 7 bases match TRBD2. Germline V gene lookup returns CDR1 ENHRY and CDR2 SYGVKD. Germline trimming cut 3 bases from V and 1 base from J; bases unmatched to any gene: 3. The CDR3 has 15 amino acids. CDR3 sequence (DNA): TGTGCCATCAGTGACGGGCGGGAGTCCTACAATGAGCAGTTCTTC. This codes for CAISDGRESYNEQFF.

This chain joins TRBV4-1 and TRBJ2-7; D is perhaps TRBD1 or TRBD2 (5 bases each). CDR1 is MGHRA and CDR2 is YSYEKL in the germline V gene. V was cut by 1 base and J by 2 bases, with 15 bases left in between. The CDR3 spans 16 residues. The CDR3 nucleotides read TGCGCCAGCAGCCAAGGAGCCCTAGGGGACCCCTACGAGCAGTACTTC. Translation gives CASSQGALGDPYEQYF.

In its sample, this clonotype was seen a few times. This chain connects TRBV7-6 to TRBJ2-4; 14 bases match TRBD2. CDR3 length: 22 residues. CDR1 and CDR2 from the germline V gene are SGHVS and FNYEAQ. The V segment lost 2 bases and the J segment 2 bases; nucleotides outside the gene matches: 17. CDR3 DNA sequence: TGTGCCAGCAGCTTATTGGCTGTTGGGGGGACTAGCGGGAGTCATCCCAAAAACATTCAGTACTTC. This codes for CASSLLAVGGTSGSHPKNIQYF. The full variable domain, completed using reference TRBV7-6 and TRBJ2-4, is GAGVSQSPRYKVTKRGQDVALRCDPISGHVSLYWYRQALGQGPEFLTYFNYEAQQDKSGLPNDRFSAERPEGSISTLTIQRTEQRDSAMYRCASSLLAVGGTSGSHPKNIQYFGAGTRLSVL.

This clonotype has just a few counts. The chain uses TRBV12-3 or TRBV12-4 and TRBJ1-1; D is undetermined. The CDR3 consists of 15 residues. Between the trimmed V and J ends, which lost 2 bases and 1 base, there was a span of 11 bases. This CDR3 is CASSLREGWNTEAFF. The CDR3 DNA follows: TGTGCCAGCAGTTTACGGGAGGGATGGAACACTGAAGCTTTCTTT.

Turning to this clonotype: At one end the junction does not follow the germline gene, possibly because of a read error. The chain recombines TRBV20-1 with TRBJ1-2, with 7 bases identical to TRBD1. The CDR3 loop spans 12 amino acids. Germline assignment: CDR1 DFQATT and CDR2 SNEGSKA (reference sequence). CDR3 sequence: CSATDRAYGYAF. CDR3 DNA: TGCAGTGCTACTGACAGGGCCTACGGCTACGCCTTC.

This chain links TRBV12-3 or TRBV12-4 with TRBJ2-7; D not certain. The CDR3 totals 15 residues. Trimming pared 0 bases from V and 3 bases from J, leaving 12 bases between. CDR3 DNA sequence: TGTGCCAGCAGTTTAGCGCAACCTGGGCTCTACGAGCAGTACTTC. It is translated as CASSLAQPGLYEQYF.

J is TRBJ1-1 and V is TRBV5-6; D not certain. Trimming cost V 5 bases and J 2 bases, with 16 bases left between them. The CDR3 covers 15 residues. Per the germline V gene, CDR1 is SGHDT and CDR2 is YYEEEE. CDR3: CASSHTPKINTEAFF. CDR3 in DNA: TGTGCCAGCAGTCATACTCCGAAAATAAACACTGAAGCTTTCTTT. The full variable domain, in which reference TRBV5-6 and TRBJ1-1 provide the parts outside the CDR3, is DAGVTQSPTHLIKTRGQQVTLRCSPKSGHDTVSWYQQALGQGPQFIFQYYEEEERQRGNFPDRFSGHQFPNYSSELNVNALLLGDSALYLCASSHTPKINTEAFFGQGTRLTVV.

This clonotype has just a few counts. The CDR3 region has the DNA TGTGCCAGCAGCCCGGCCCCGACTGGAAACACCATATATTTT. Protein sequence: CASSPAPTGNTIYF. The V gene is TRBV3-1, the J gene TRBJ1-3; no clear D. The CDR3 runs 14 residues. The germline V gene encodes CDR1 LGHDT and CDR2 YNNKEL (reference sequence). V lost 4 bases and J 2 bases, leaving 9 bases between the germline ends.

The genes are TRBV4-3 and TRBJ2-1; D assignment may be TRBD1 or TRBD2 (5 bases each). CDR3 length: 16 residues. Germline assignment: CDR1 LGHNA and CDR2 YSLEER. Trimming pared 4 bases from V and 0 bases from J, leaving 13 bases between. This CDR3 reads CASSPKDGGSYNEQFF. DNA of the CDR3: TGCGCCAGCAGCCCAAAGGATGGGGGCTCCTACAATGAGCAGTTCTTC.

Many counts were recorded for this clonotype. This chain links TRBV7-2 with TRBJ2-5; D possibly matches TRBD1 or TRBD2 (5 bases each). The V end was cut by 2 bases, the J end by 2 bases, with 9 bases between. Looked up from germline, CDR1 is SGHTA and CDR2 is FQGNSA. CDR3 length equals 14 residues. The DNA of the CDR3 is TGTGCCAGCAGCTTACAGGGAGCGCAAGAGACCCAGTACTTC. Its protein is CASSLQGAQETQYF.

This chain links TRBV11-2 with TRBJ1-1; D is unresolved. The V end lost 5 bases, the J end lost 7 bases, and 11 bases lay between the germline ends. The germline V gene has CDR1 SGHAT and CDR2 FQNNGV. The CDR3 runs to 12 residues. CDR3 in amino acids: CASSPREVEAFF. The CDR3 DNA reads TGTGCCAGCAGCCCAAGAGAAGTTGAAGCTTTCTTT.

There are many counts of this clonotype. The chain is built from TRBV29-1 and TRBJ2-7; D call uncertain. Germline lookup yields CDR1 SQVTM and CDR2 ANQGSEA. Trimming took 0 bases from V and 8 from J, leaving 11 bases between them. This CDR3 is 12 amino acids long. Written as DNA, the CDR3 is TGCAGCGTTGAAGATCGGGTTTACCAGCAGTACTTC. Its protein is CSVEDRVYQQYF.

The chain's CDR3 is CSVAWGERGYTF. In DNA form, the CDR3 reads TGCAGCGTGGCCTGGGGGGAGAGAGGCTACACCTTC. V and J are TRBV29-1 and TRBJ1-2; weak D call: TRBD1 (5 bases). V lost 6 bases, J lost 8 bases, and 16 bases lay in between. This CDR3 spans 12 amino acids. Germline CDR1 is SQVTM and CDR2 is ANQGSEA.

This sequence joins TRBV4-2 and TRBJ1-5, with D hard to call. This CDR3 contains 13 residues. Trimming cost V 2 bases and J 4 bases, with 6 bases left between them. Germline V gene lookup returns CDR1 LGHNA and CDR2 YNFKEQ. CDR3 sequence (DNA): TGTGCCAGCAGCCAACGCTTGAATCAGCCCCAGCATTTT. Amino acids: CASSQRLNQPQHF.